Below, 5 T cell receptor beta chains from the same sample are listed, as sequenced in a study of T cells after yellow fever vaccination. In TCRdb, the 5' RACE reads were re-called with MiXCR into one record per CDR3 protein. The table records roughly 63,000 distinct CDR3 sequences, approximately 7% of them present only once. The sample was CD8+ T cells sorted from PBMCs, taken 15 days after the yellow fever booster vaccination. The receptors derive from a man aged 25 to 45 who received the YFV17D yellow fever vaccine.

This clonotype was observed at least ten times. The V and J genes are TRBV7-6 and TRBJ2-3; 8 bases are shared with TRBD1. V shed 5 bases, J shed 11 bases, and the junction held 12 bases outside the gene matches. Germline V lookup: CDR1 SGHVS, CDR2 FNYEAQ. The length of the CDR3 is 14 residues. CDR3 in DNA: TGTGCCAGCAGCGGGGAGGCAGGGGGCGTTCGGCAGTATTTT. The encoded protein is CASSGEAGGVRQYF. The whole variable domain, filled in from reference TRBV7-6 and TRBJ2-3, reads GAGVSQSPRYKVTKRGQDVALRCDPISGHVSLYWYRQALGQGPEFLTYFNYEAQQDKSGLPNDRFSAERPEGSISTLTIQRTEQRDSAMYRCASSGEAGGVRQYFGPGTRLTVL.

This clonotype was seen many times. The CDR3 bases are TGTGCCAGCAGTTACTCGTCCTCCTACGAGCAGTACTTC. This sequence encodes CASSYSSSYEQYF. The V gene is TRBV6-5, the J gene TRBJ2-7; unclear D gene. Per germline, CDR1 MNHEY and CDR2 SVGAGI. V was shortened by 0 bases and J by 0 bases, with 3 bases between the two germline ends. The CDR3 length is 13 residues.

Many counts were recorded for this clonotype. The J gene is TRBJ1-5, the V gene TRBV12-3 or TRBV12-4; tentatively, D is TRBD1 (5 bases). With 2 bases removed from V and 4 bases from J, the gap between germline ends came to 12 bases. This CDR3 comprises 15 residues. CDR3 sequence reads: CASSLLQGGNQPQHF. The CDR3 nucleotides read TGTGCCAGCAGTTTACTGCAGGGTGGGAATCAGCCCCAGCATTTT.

In regard to this clonotype: A much larger clone lies a single base off, so this may be a read error. The chain has TRBV11-2 and TRBJ2-1; D possibly corresponds to TRBD2 (6 bases). Germline assignment: CDR1 SGHAT and CDR2 FQNNGV. The CDR3 spans 16 residues. Trimming pared 2 bases from V and 5 bases from J, leaving 16 bases between. The CDR3 is CASSLNGEAGNNEQFF. The CDR3 coding sequence is TGTGCCAGCAGCTTAAATGGTGAAGCGGGCAACAATGAGCAGTTCTTC.

This clonotype has at least ten counts. The CDR3 nucleotides are TGTGCTAGTGGTCCTGCGGGTCATGGCTACGAGCAGTACTTC. Amino acid sequence: CASGPAGHGYEQYF. The V call is TRBV12-5, the J call TRBJ2-7; D is perhaps TRBD2 (5 bases). V lost 5 bases to trimming and J lost 3 bases, with 14 bases between them. The CDR3 extends over 14 amino acids. CDR1 is LGHNT and CDR2 is FRNRAP in the germline V gene. Full variable domain (rest looked up from reference TRBV12-5 and TRBJ2-7): DARVTQTPRHKVTEMGQEVTMRCQPILGHNTVFWYRQTMMQGLELLAYFRNRAPLDDSGMPKDRFSAEMPDATLATLKIQPSEPRDSAVYFCASGPAGHGYEQYFGPGTRLTVT.